A single TCR beta chain is shown here with its context. The data derive from a study of blood T cell repertoires in COVID-19. Study as a whole: Samples of COVID-19 (acute and convalescent) were obtained from the United States, Italy and Spain.

Here immunoSEQ multiplex PCR was the method, and the copy in TCRdb shows in-frame clones only, minus some. The sample comprises about 62,000 clones, 76% of which are singletons, and approximately 6.4% rests with the top ten. The CDR3 length is 18 residues. CDR1 is KGHSH, CDR2 LQKENI, per germline. V gave up 4 bases and J gave up 5 bases; unmatched junction bases: 11. The genes are TRBV18 and TRBJ1-6, with 10 bases aligning to TRBD1. Sample: peripheral blood. This TCR derives from a woman aged 50 to 65 with active or convalescent COVID-19. Here the CDR3 reads CASSLIRGQGVDNSPLHF. The CDR3 bases are TGTGCCAGCTCACTCATTCGTGGACAGGGGGTCGATAATTCACCCCTCCACTTT.